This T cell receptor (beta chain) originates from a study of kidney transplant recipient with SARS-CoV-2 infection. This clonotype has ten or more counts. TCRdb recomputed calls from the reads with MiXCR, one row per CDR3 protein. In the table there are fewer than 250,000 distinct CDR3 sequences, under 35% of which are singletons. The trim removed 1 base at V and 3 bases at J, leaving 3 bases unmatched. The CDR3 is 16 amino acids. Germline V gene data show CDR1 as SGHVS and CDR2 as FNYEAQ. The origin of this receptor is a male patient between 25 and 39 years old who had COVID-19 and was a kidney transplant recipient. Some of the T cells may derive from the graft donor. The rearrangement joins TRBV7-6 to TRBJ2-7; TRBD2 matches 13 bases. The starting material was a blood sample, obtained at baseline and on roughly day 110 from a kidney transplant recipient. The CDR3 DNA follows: TGTGCCAGCAGCTTAGGACTAGCGGGAGGAGTCTACGAGCAGTACTTC. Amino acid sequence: CASSLGLAGGVYEQYF.